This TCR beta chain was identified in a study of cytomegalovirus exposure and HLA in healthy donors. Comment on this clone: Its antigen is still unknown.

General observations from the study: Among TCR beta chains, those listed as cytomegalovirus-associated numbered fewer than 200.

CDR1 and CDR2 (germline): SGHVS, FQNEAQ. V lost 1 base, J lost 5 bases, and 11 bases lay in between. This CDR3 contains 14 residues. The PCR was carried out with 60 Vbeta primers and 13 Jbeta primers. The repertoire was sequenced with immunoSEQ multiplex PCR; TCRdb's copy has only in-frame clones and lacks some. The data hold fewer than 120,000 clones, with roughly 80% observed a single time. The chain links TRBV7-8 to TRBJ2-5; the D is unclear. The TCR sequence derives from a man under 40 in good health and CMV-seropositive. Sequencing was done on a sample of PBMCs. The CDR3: CASSLGGYEETQYF. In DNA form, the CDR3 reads TGTGCCAGCAGCTTAGGAGGTTACGAGGAGACCCAGTACTTC.